Listed here are 13 T cell receptor beta chains from one sample, sequenced in a study of cytomegalovirus exposure and HLA in healthy donors. The PCR ran on 60 Vbeta and 13 Jbeta primers. Generated by immunoSEQ multiplex PCR, the TCRdb table keeps only in-frame clones and is missing some. The data hold about 190,000 clones, with roughly four fifths observed a single time. Sequencing was performed on PBMCs. These TCRs come from a woman aged 25 to 39 in good health and CMV-seropositive.

The gene calls are TRBV7-9 and TRBJ2-2; D is ambiguous. Germline V gene lookup returns CDR1 SEHNR and CDR2 FQNEAQ (reference sequence). This CDR3 is 10 amino acids long. V was clipped by 9 bases and J by 9 bases, with 8 bases between them. The CDR3 DNA reads as TGTGCCAGTCCTACTCGGGAGCTGTTTTTT. Protein: CASPTRELFF.

This chain links TRBV2 with TRBJ2-2, with TRBD1 matching 10 bases. Germline assignment: CDR1 SNHLY and CDR2 FYNNEI. V was clipped by 4 bases and J by 0 bases; unmatched bases: 11. The CDR3 spans 19 residues. Written as DNA, the CDR3 is TGTGCCAGCAGTGCCATTATCCGGGACAGGGGTCCGAACACCGGGGAGCTGTTTTTT. Its translation is CASSAIIRDRGPNTGELFF.

This clone was detected once. The CDR3 reads CASSGRGSPLHF. CDR3 nucleotides: TGTGCCAGCAGCGGCAGGGGTTCACCCCTCCACTTT. This chain connects TRBV13 to TRBJ1-6; TRBD1 might be the D (6 bases). Germline V gene sequence: CDR1 PRHDT, CDR2 FYEKMQ (reference sequence). The CDR3 sequence is 12 residues long. Trimming took off 5 bases at V and 9 bases at J, with 8 bases between the two ends.

This chain joins TRBV5-8 and TRBJ2-5; D may be TRBD2 (5 bases). CDR1 SGHTS and CDR2 YDEGEE come from the germline V gene. V shed 2 bases and J shed 7 bases, with 12 bases lying between them. The CDR3 contains 13 residues. This CDR3 reads CASSLWDAGTQYF. The CDR3 DNA follows: TGTGCCAGCAGCTTATGGGATGCGGGGACCCAGTACTTC. The whole variable domain, remainder taken from reference TRBV5-8 and TRBJ2-5, is EAGVTQSPTHLIKTRGQQATLRCSPISGHTSVYWYQQALGLGLQFLLWYDEGEERNRGNFPPRFSGRQFPNYSSELNVNALELEDSALYLCASSLWDAGTQYFGPGTRLLVL.

The chain employs TRBV7-9 and TRBJ1-3; D uncertain. Germline V gene data show CDR1 as SEHNR and CDR2 as FQNEAQ (reference sequence). The V end was cut by 4 bases, the J end by 4 bases, with 8 bases between. There are 13 residues in the CDR3. This CDR3 is CASSYAEGNTIYF. DNA for the CDR3: TGTGCCAGCAGCTACGCAGAAGGAAACACCATATATTTT.

The chain has TRBV5-8 and TRBJ2-4, with TRBD2 matching over 13 bases. CDR1 SGHTS and CDR2 YDEGEE come from the germline V gene. This CDR3 has 18 residues. V trimming: 1 base; J trimming: 7 bases; junction bases outside the gene matches: 11. CDR3 sequence (DNA): TGTGCCAGCAGCTTGACCTCACTAGCGGGAGGGCTTTGGAACATTCAGTACTTC. Its translation: CASSLTSLAGGLWNIQYF. Filled out from reference TRBV5-8 and TRBJ2-4, the complete variable domain reads EAGVTQSPTHLIKTRGQQATLRCSPISGHTSVYWYQQALGLGLQFLLWYDEGEERNRGNFPPRFSGRQFPNYSSELNVNALELEDSALYLCASSLTSLAGGLWNIQYFGAGTRLSVL.

The V and J genes are TRBV5-1 and TRBJ2-1, with D hard to call. CDR1 is SGHRS, CDR2 YFSETQ, per germline. The V gene lost 0 bases and the J gene lost 16 bases, with 17 bases spanning the gap. The length of the CDR3 is 13 residues. CDR3 nucleotide sequence: TGCGCCAGCAGCTTGGAACCGACAAGTCCGCTCTTCTTC. The encoded protein is CASSLEPTSPLFF.

This clone was counted a single time. V gene TRBV5-4 combines with J gene TRBJ1-2; TRBD1 matches at 7 bases. V was clipped by 6 bases and J by 5 bases; unmatched bases: 10. This CDR3 spans 14 amino acids. Germline V gene lookup returns CDR1 SGHNT and CDR2 YYREEE (reference sequence). The chain's CDR3 is CASTGDREEYGYTF. DNA for the CDR3: TGTGCCAGCACTGGTGACAGGGAGGAGTATGGCTACACCTTC.

This clone appeared once. CDR3: CASSGQGDEQFF. The CDR3 bases are TGTGCCAGCAGCGGACAGGGGGATGAGCAGTTCTTC. V is TRBV28 and J is TRBJ2-1; TRBD1 agrees at 10 bases. With 6 bases clipped from V and 8 bases from J, the junction kept 1 base outside the gene matches. Germline-derived CDR1 and CDR2 are MDHEN and SYDVKM. The CDR3 consists of 12 residues.

V usage is TRBV28 and J usage is TRBJ1-4, with 8 positions matching TRBD1. From germline, CDR1 is MDHEN and CDR2 SYDVKM. The CDR3 spans 17 residues. Unmatched junction bases numbered 10, after V lost 2 bases and J lost 5 bases. In DNA form, the CDR3 reads TGTGCCAGCAGTTTACGGAAGGACAGGGCGGGGAATGAAAAACTGTTTTTT. It translates to CASSLRKDRAGNEKLFF.

The V and J genes are TRBV4-1 and TRBJ2-7; D gene unclear. The CDR3 sequence is 14 residues long. The germline V and J ends were trimmed by 0 bases and 2 bases, with 8 bases remaining between them. The germline CDR1 and CDR2 sequences are MGHRA and YSYEKL. The CDR3 DNA reads TGCGCCAGCAGCCAAGATCAGCTAGCCTACGAGCAGTACTTC. It codes for CASSQDQLAYEQYF.

The chain couples TRBV6-1 to TRBJ2-7, with 10 bases aligning to TRBD2. Looked up from germline, CDR1 is MNHNS and CDR2 is SASEGT. This CDR3 has 16 residues. V was pared by 3 bases and J by 4 bases, with 9 bases of the junction left unmatched. The chain's CDR3 is CASSDLPSGRGYEQYF. CDR3 in DNA: TGTGCCAGCAGTGACCTCCCTAGCGGGAGAGGATACGAGCAGTACTTC.

Only a few counts were recorded for this clone. V gene TRBV6-5 combines with J gene TRBJ2-3; D is undetermined. V was cut by 6 bases and J by 2 bases, with 9 bases left in between. This CDR3 comprises 13 residues. Germline lookup yields CDR1 MNHEY and CDR2 SVGAGI. This chain's CDR3 is CASSQDSTDTQYF. In nucleotides, the CDR3 is TGTGCCAGCAGCCAAGACTCCACAGATACGCAGTATTTT.